This T cell receptor (beta chain) emerged from a study of blood T cell repertoires in COVID-19 (dated by TCRdb to 2019 to 2021). Background for the entire study: Samples covering the acute and convalescent phases of COVID-19 were provided by collaborators in the United States, Italy and Spain. The material from the prospective study consisted of cDNA or gDNA derived from T cells, B-cell-depleted T cells, or PBMCs. Subjects who had been exposed to COVID-19, were actively infected with it, or had recovered from it provided the deeply sampled blood TCRbeta repertoires that made up the dataset. The repertoires were made available in a free public database intended to serve as a resource for research on the immune response to SARS-CoV-2. The samples were drawn from two sources: the first 160 participants of the ongoing ImmuneRACE study, and over 1,000 subjects contributed by 6 global collaborators. The sample metadata nearly always contained a de-identified subject ID, COVID-19 status, age in years and sex. Where available, HLA class I and class II types were taken from metadata supplied by the sample provider and were not determined by assay-based typing.

The CDR3 contains 15 residues, cysteine and phenylalanine counted. The sequence is cut down to CDR3 DNA, 45 bases in frame from base 1. The germline V gene (reference sequence) specifies SEHNR as CDR1 and FQNEAQ as CDR2. The germline ends are 12 bases apart after V is trimmed by 3 bases and J by 4 bases. Regarding this clone: Its cognate antigen has yet to be identified. No base qualities exist here, and no much larger clone lies one base off it.

Each collaborating institution followed its own protocols to collect whole blood in K2EDTA tubes. For TCRbeta analysis, collaborator samples were shipped as frozen whole blood, as isolated PBMCs, or as DNA extracted from either sample type. The immunoSEQ Assay, a bias-controlled multiplex PCR, was used to amplify TCRbeta CDR3 regions from genomic DNA. Per the original workflow: The number of nucleated cells in each sample was estimated from the amplification of reference gene primers within the assay. To quantify the absolute abundance of each unique TCRbeta CDR3 rearrangement, sequence reads were collapsed and filtered. For each sample, productive Simpson clonality was calculated as the square root of Simpson's diversity index across productive rearrangements. In TCRdb, the immuneACCESS table is reduced to in-frame sequences with V and J assigned. These tables do not hold every clone; where another copy was compared, an unresolved V gene accounts for under half, and the others remain unexplained. V and J calls and clone size are as listed in that table; D and trimming were resolved from the DNA. The table for this sample lists 55,000 to 75,000 clones; around 84% of them were counted only once. The top ten clonotypes cover about 4% of the sample.

What the study reported, not specific to this receptor: Clinical and demographic metadata were provided uncurated, with the amount varying by source and participant.

Sample: peripheral blood. The chain was built from TRBV7-9 and TRBJ1-4, and the D gene may be TRBD1, 5 bases matching. This TCR was recovered from a man over 45 with acute or convalescent COVID-19. CDR3 protein: CASSFNQGSNEKLFF. The nucleotides read TGTGCCAGCAGCTTTAATCAGGGTAGTAATGAAAAACTGTTTTTT.